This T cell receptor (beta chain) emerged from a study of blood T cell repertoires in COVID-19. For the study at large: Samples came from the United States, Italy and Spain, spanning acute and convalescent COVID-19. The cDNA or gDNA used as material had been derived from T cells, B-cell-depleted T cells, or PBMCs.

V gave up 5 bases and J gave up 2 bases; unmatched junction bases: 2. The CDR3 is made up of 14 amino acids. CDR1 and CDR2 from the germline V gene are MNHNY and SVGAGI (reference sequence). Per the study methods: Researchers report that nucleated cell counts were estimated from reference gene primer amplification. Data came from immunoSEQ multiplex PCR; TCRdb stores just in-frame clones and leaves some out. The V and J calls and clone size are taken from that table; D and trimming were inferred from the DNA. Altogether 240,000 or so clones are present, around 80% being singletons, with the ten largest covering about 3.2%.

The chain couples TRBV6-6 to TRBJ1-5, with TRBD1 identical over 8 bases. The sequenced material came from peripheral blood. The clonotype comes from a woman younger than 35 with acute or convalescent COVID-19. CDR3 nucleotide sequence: TGTGCCAGCAGTGACAGGGGCCGCAATCAGCCCCAGCATTTT. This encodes CASSDRGRNQPQHF.